This entry is about one T cell receptor beta chain. No antigen is known for it. The primer mix had 60 Vbeta and 13 Jbeta primers. Profiling relied on immunoSEQ multiplex PCR, and the TCRdb table lists in-frame clones only, not all of them. The sample table includes more than 90,000 clones. These data are taken from a study of cytomegalovirus exposure and HLA in healthy donors. Regarding the study as a whole: When the data were analyzed later, several of the most significant clusters appeared to be linked to common viral pathogens. Rarity marked most TCR sequences, yet some public TCRs occurred in many donors. With DRB1 most and HLA-C fewest, TCR association rates differed between HLA loci in a later analysis.

Sequenced material: PBMCs. The sequence came from a man aged 35 to 55 in good health and CMV-seropositive.

Here the CDR3 DNA reads TGTGCCAGCAGCTTAGTGCTCGGCCAGGGGTTTATGTACTTC. Protein product: CASSLVLGQGFMYF. The chain joins TRBV7-6 to TRBJ2-7; maybe TRBD1 (6 bases). CDR3 size: 14 residues. Germline-derived CDR1 and CDR2 are SGHVS and FNYEAQ. The germline V and J ends were trimmed by 1 base and 12 bases, with 19 bases remaining between them.